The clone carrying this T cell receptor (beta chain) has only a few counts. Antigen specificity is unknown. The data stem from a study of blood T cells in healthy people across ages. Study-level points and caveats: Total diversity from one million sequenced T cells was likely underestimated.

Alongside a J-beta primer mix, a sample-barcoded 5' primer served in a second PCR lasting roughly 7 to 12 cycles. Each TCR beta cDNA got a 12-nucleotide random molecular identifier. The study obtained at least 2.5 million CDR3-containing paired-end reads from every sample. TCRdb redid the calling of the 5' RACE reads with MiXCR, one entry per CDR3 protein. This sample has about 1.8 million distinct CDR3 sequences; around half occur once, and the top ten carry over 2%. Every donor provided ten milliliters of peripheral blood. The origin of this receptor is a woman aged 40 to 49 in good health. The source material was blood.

The CDR3 protein is CASRDRPGGANYGYTF. The CDR3 DNA reads TGTGCCAGCAGGGACCGCCCCGGGGGAGCTAACTATGGCTACACCTTC. The V call is TRBV6-5, the J call TRBJ1-2; a possible D gene is TRBD1 (5 bases). Germline V gene lookup returns CDR1 MNHEY and CDR2 SVGAGI. The CDR3 extends over 16 amino acids. Trimming took off 6 bases at V and 0 bases at J, with 17 bases between the two ends.